This paragraph reports one TCR beta chain. These data belong to a study of blood T cell repertoires in COVID-19. Participant ages covered 18 to 89 years across 25 or so US areas. During the 2 weeks before they entered the study, exposed participants had met someone with a PCR-confirmed or clinician-diagnosed COVID-19 case. V shed 5 bases and J 2 bases; nucleotides not matched to a gene: 11. There are 16 residues in the CDR3. Germline CDR1 is SGHTA and CDR2 is FQGTGA. Methods used by the authors: Amplifying reference gene primers gave estimates of nucleated cell counts. Assay: immunoSEQ multiplex PCR; the TCRdb copy retains only in-frame clones and omits some. The V and J calls and clone size were taken over from that table, and D and trimming were inferred from the DNA. The profile shows 350,000 to 400,000 clones, about 89% of them singletons.

The TCR sequence derives from a woman aged 40 to 50 who had been exposed to COVID-19. V and J are TRBV7-3 and TRBJ1-2; 7 nucleotides agree with TRBD1. The sequencing input was PBMCs or T cells enriched from blood (not recorded which). In DNA, the CDR3 is TGTGCCAGCAGCGATTCCCCGGGACAGCTAAACTATGGCTACACCTTC. It codes for CASSDSPGQLNYGYTF.